These T cell receptor beta chains were read from a single sample in a study of T-cell reconstitution after alpha-beta-depleted transplantation in children. TCRdb recomputed calls from the PCR reads with MiXCR, one row per CDR3 protein. Here the sample spans around 600,000 distinct CDR3 sequences, 20% to 25% being singletons. The sample here was PBMCs, mostly from graft donor cells, taken 360 days after TCRalphabeta/CD19-depleted stem cell transplant. These receptors originate from a boy under three years old who had a stem cell transplant for acute myeloid leukemia, so the T cells may come from the graft donor. Both conserved end residues are part of each CDR3. The order of the fields is D gene, CDR3 length, J gene, V gene, clone size, CDR3 protein, CDR3 DNA. A D gene is named only where the DNA matches it firmly. Expanded clones are given a class, and other clones once, few, many or no size at all.

NA 9 TRBJ1-1 TRBV20-1 many CSARSQQQF TGCAGTGCTAGATCACAGCAACAATTT
NA 13 TRBJ1-2 TRBV29-1 NA CSVETGRTVGYTF TGCAGCGTTGAAACAGGTAGAACGGTTGGCTACACCTTC
NA 12 TRBJ1-2 TRBV30 NA CAWRTGYNGYTF TGTGCCTGGAGGACCGGGTATAATGGCTACACCTTC
NA 13 TRBJ2-5 TRBV5-6 few CASSFTGLETQYF TGTGCCAGCAGCTTTACAGGGTTGGAGACCCAGTACTTC
NA 13 TRBJ1-5 TRBV6-6 once CASMNLGNQPQHF TGTGCCAGCATGAACCTGGGCAATCAGCCCCAGCATTTT
TRBD2 13 TRBJ2-3 TRBV20-1 few CSAGGLVTDTQYF TGCAGTGCTGGGGGACTAGTCACAGATACGCAGTATTTT
NA 12 TRBJ1-2 TRBV6-1 few CASPRGDYGYTF TGTGCCAGCCCCAGGGGAGACTATGGCTACACCTTC
NA 14 TRBJ1-1 TRBV11-2 NA CASSQPGDPLHAFF TGTGCCAGCAGCCAACCAGGGGACCCACTCCATGCTTTCTTT
NA 17 TRBJ2-6 TRBV30 NA CAWRGGRDSSGANVLTF TGTGCCTGGAGGGGGGGCAGGGACAGCTCTGGGGCCAACGTCCTGACTTTC
NA 15 TRBJ1-5 TRBV10-2 NA CASSESSRNNQPQHF TGCGCCAGCAGTGAGTCGAGCCGGAACAATCAGCCCCAGCATTTT
NA 15 TRBJ2-3 TRBV12-3/TRBV12-4 many CASSPYDDSTDTQYF TGTGCCAGCAGTCCCTACGATGACAGCACAGATACGCAGTATTTT
NA 13 TRBJ2-5 TRBV6-1 few CASRNRAQETQYF TGTGCCAGCAGAAACCGGGCCCAAGAGACCCAGTACTTC
TRBD2 15 TRBJ2-1 TRBV7-8 few CASSISGATYNEQFF TGTGCCAGCAGCATTAGCGGGGCGACATACAATGAGCAGTTCTTC
NA 12 TRBJ2-7 TRBV25-1 NA CASRLGLGEQYF TGTGCCAGCAGACTGGGGCTGGGAGAGCAGTACTTC
TRBD1 16 TRBJ2-3 TRBV11-2 NA CASSSQPGQGTDTQYF TGTGCCAGCAGCTCTCAACCGGGACAGGGAACTGATACGCAGTATTTT
NA 15 TRBJ2-1 TRBV29-1 many CSVYSGQFPTHEQFF TGCAGCGTTTACTCAGGACAGTTCCCTACCCATGAGCAGTTCTTC
TRBD2 18 TRBJ2-3 TRBV6-5 NA CASSYRWALAGSADTQYF TGTGCCAGCAGTTACCGGTGGGCCCTAGCGGGGAGCGCAGATACGCAGTATTTT
NA 14 TRBJ1-4 TRBV12-3/TRBV12-4 few CASSFGPRGEKLFF TGTGCCAGCAGTTTCGGACCTCGGGGTGAAAAACTGTTTTTT
NA 16 TRBJ2-3 TRBV6-2/TRBV6-3 NA CASSYSTGEPTDTQYF TGTGCCAGCAGTTACAGTACTGGGGAGCCCACAGATACGCAGTATTTT
NA 14 TRBJ1-3 TRBV20-1 NA CSAKRTGAGNTIYF TGCAGTGCTAAGAGGACCGGGGCTGGAAACACCATATATTTT
NA 15 TRBJ1-1 TRBV5-1 many CASSLEAVPNTEAFF TGCGCCAGCAGCTTGGAAGCAGTGCCGAACACTGAAGCTTTCTTT